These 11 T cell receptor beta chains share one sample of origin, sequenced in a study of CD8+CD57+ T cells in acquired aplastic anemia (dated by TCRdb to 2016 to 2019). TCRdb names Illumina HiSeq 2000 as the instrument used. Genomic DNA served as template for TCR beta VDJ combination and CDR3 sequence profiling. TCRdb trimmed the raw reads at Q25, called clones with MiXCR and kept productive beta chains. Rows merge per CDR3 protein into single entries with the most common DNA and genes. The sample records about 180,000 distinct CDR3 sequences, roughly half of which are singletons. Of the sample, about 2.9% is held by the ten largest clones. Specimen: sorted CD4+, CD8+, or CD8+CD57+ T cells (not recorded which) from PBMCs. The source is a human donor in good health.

Written as DNA, the CDR3 is TGCAGTGCTACCCTAGCGGGAGGGCCTGATAATGAGCAGTTCTTC. Protein sequence: CSATLAGGPDNEQFF. The chain couples TRBV20-1 to TRBJ2-1; TRBD2 matches 12 bases. With V trimmed by 4 bases and J by 7 bases, 8 bases remained unmatched. Germline V CDR1 and CDR2: DFQATT, SNEGSKA (reference sequence). The CDR3 extends over 15 amino acids.

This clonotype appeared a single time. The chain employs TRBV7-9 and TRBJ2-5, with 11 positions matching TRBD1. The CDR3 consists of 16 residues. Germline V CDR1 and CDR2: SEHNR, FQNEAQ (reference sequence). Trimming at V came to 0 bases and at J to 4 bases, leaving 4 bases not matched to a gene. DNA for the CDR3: TGTGCCAGCAGCTTAGCGGGGACAGGGGGAAGAGAGACCCAGTACTTC. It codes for CASSLAGTGGRETQYF. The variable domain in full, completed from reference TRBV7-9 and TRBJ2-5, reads DTGVSQNPRHKITKRGQNVTFRCDPISEHNRLYWYRQTLGQGPEFLTYFQNEAQLEKSRLLSDRFSAERPKGSFSTLEIQRTEQGDSAMYLCASSLAGTGGRETQYFGPGTRLLVL.

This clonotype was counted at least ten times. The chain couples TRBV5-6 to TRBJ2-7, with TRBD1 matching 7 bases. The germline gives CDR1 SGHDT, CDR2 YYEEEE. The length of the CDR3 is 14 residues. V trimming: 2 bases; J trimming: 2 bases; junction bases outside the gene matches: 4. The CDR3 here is CASSLQGLPYEQYF. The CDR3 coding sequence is TGTGCCAGCAGCTTACAGGGGCTCCCCTACGAGCAGTACTTC.

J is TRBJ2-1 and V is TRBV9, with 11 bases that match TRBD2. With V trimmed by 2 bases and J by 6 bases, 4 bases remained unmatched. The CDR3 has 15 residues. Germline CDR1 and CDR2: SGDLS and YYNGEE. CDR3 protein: CASSVTSGGSNEQFF. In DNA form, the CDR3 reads TGTGCCAGCAGCGTTACTAGCGGGGGTTCCAATGAGCAGTTCTTC.

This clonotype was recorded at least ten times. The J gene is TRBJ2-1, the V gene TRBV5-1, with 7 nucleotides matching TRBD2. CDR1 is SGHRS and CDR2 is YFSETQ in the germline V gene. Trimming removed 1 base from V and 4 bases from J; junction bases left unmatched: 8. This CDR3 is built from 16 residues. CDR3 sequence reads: CASSLRQREGYNEQFF. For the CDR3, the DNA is TGCGCCAGCAGCTTGCGCCAGCGGGAAGGGTACAATGAGCAGTTCTTC.

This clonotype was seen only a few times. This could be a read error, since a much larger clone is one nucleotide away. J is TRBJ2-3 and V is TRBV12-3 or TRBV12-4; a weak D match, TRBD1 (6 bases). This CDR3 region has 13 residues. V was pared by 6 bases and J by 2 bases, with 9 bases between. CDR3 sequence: CASRRQVTDTQYF. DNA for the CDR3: TGTGCCAGCAGGCGACAGGTCACAGATACGCAGTATTTT.

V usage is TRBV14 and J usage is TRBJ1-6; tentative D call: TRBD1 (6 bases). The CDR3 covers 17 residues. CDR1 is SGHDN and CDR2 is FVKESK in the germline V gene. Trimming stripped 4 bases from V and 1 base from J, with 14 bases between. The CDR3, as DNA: TGTGCCAGCAGCCCACTAGATCAGGGGTCCTATAATTCACCCCTCCACTTT. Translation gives CASSPLDQGSYNSPLHF.

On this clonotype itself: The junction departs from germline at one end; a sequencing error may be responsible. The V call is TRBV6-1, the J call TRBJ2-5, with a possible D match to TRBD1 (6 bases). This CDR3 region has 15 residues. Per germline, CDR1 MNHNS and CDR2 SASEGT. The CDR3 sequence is CAISEVGTGKETQYF. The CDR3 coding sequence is TGTGCCATCAGTGAGGTCGGTACAGGGAAAGAGACCCAGTACTTC.

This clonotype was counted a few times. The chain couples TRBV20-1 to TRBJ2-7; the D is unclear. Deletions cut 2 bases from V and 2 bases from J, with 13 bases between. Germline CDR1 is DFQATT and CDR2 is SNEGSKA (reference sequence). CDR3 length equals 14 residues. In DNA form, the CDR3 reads TGCAGTGCTAGACGGGCGAGCTCTCCCTACGAGCAGTACTTC. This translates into CSARRASSPYEQYF.

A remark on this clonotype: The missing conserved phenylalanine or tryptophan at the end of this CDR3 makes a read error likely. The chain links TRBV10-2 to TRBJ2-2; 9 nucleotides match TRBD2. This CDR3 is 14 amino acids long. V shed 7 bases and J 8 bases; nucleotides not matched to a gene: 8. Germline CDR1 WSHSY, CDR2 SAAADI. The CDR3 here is CASTPAGGSGELFS. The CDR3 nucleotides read TGCGCCAGCACTCCAGCGGGAGGATCAGGGGAGCTGTTTTCT.

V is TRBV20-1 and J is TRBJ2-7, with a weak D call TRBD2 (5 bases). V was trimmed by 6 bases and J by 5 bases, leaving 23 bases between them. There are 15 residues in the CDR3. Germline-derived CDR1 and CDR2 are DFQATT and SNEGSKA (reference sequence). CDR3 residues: CSALSSTVSVHEQYF. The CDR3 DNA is TGCAGTGCCCTATCTAGCACAGTAAGCGTCCACGAGCAGTACTTC.